These T cell receptor beta chains were read from a single sample in a study of read filtering for tumor transcriptome and immune sequencing. TCRdb fed the reads into MiXCR, producing one record per CDR3 protein. The sample consists of some 140,000 distinct CDR3 sequences, about 13% of them appearing once. Sequenced: a population of CD138-negative cells sorted from bone marrow. The receptors were gathered from a donor over 35 with multiple myeloma. CDR3s include the opening cysteine and the closing phenylalanine or tryptophan. D genes are given only for firm matches. Not all rows give a size; the values are once, few, many and, for expanded clones, a class.

d_call clone_size j_call v_call cdr3_aa cdr3_nt
NA many TRBJ2-1 TRBV7-9 CASSLTLAIYNEQFF TGTGCCAGCAGCTTAACGCTAGCGATCTACAATGAGCAGTTCTTC
TRBD2 many TRBJ2-5 TRBV20-1 CAGGDSQETQYF TGCGCGGGGGGAGATTCACAAGAGACCCAGTACTTC
TRBD1 many TRBJ2-7 TRBV6-2/TRBV6-3 CASRAGTGGEQYF TGTGCCAGCAGAGCCGGGACAGGCGGGGAGCAGTACTTC
NA many TRBJ2-3 TRBV6-4 CASSDEGSPSTDTQYF TGTGCCAGCAGTGACGAGGGCAGCCCTAGCACAGATACGCAGTATTTT
NA few TRBJ1-2 TRBV7-2 CASSLAGPANYGYTF TGTGCCAGCAGCTTAGCGGGCCCAGCTAACTATGGCTACACCTTC
NA many TRBJ2-1 TRBV21-1 CASSNRNEQFF TGTGCCAGCAGCAACCGCAATGAGCAGTTCTTC
TRBD2 many TRBJ2-3 TRBV7-9 CASSLGGRGTDTQYF TGTGCCAGCAGCTTGGGCGGGAGAGGGACAGATACGCAGTATTTT
NA many TRBJ1-6 TRBV4-3 CASSLTSGAGLPPNSPLHF TGCGCCAGCAGCCTTACGTCGGGGGCAGGACTCCCCCCTAATTCACCCCTCCACTTT
NA many TRBJ2-1 TRBV12-3/TRBV12-4 CASSLPNSGEQFF TGTGCCAGCAGTCTCCCCAATTCGGGTGAGCAGTTCTTC
TRBD1 many TRBJ2-6 TRBV12-3/TRBV12-4 CASIPGQGNPGANVLTF TGTGCCAGCATCCCGGGACAGGGGAACCCTGGGGCCAACGTCCTGACTTTC
NA few TRBJ1-5 TRBV12-3/TRBV12-4 CASSLVGAQQPQHF TGTGCCAGCAGTTTAGTGGGGGCTCAACAGCCCCAGCATTTT
NA many TRBJ2-5 TRBV5-1 CASSLAKGEETQYF TGCGCCAGCAGCTTGGCGAAGGGTGAGGAGACCCAGTACTTC
TRBD2 many TRBJ2-1 TRBV29-1 CSGRASGSYEQFF TGCAGCGGACGGGCTAGCGGGAGCTATGAGCAGTTCTTC
TRBD2 many TRBJ2-7 TRBV19 CASSIASSGSSYEQYF TGTGCCAGTAGTATAGCCTCTAGCGGGAGCTCCTACGAGCAGTACTTC
TRBD2 NA TRBJ2-3 TRBV2 CASSELRWLAVSSTDTQYF TGTGCCAGCAGTGAACTTCGGTGGCTAGCGGTATCTAGCACAGATACGCAGTATTTT
NA NA TRBJ2-7 TRBV29-1 CSVFARMGAEQYF TGCAGCGTTTTTGCTCGGATGGGAGCCGAGCAGTACTTC
TRBD2 many TRBJ2-1 TRBV5-4 CASSAPGLGSYNEQFF TGTGCCAGCAGCGCCCCGGGACTAGGTTCCTACAATGAGCAGTTCTTC
TRBD1 many TRBJ2-7 TRBV5-1 CASSRTWTGTPYEQYF TGCGCCAGCAGCCGTACTTGGACAGGGACTCCCTACGAGCAGTACTTC
NA few TRBJ2-1 TRBV4-2 CASSQDLVRNYEQFF TGTGCCAGCAGCCAAGATCTCGTCCGGAACTATGAGCAGTTCTTC
TRBD2 many TRBJ2-3 TRBV6-2/TRBV6-3 CASRWTSGHTDTQYF TGTGCCAGCAGATGGACTAGCGGACACACAGATACGCAGTATTTT
TRBD2 many TRBJ2-1 TRBV5-4 CASSTTSGRGNEQFF TGTGCCAGCAGCACTACTAGCGGGAGGGGCAATGAGCAGTTCTTC
TRBD2 many TRBJ2-1 TRBV30 CAWSPKGPAGAAITVQFF TGTGCCTGGAGTCCCAAGGGGCCAGCGGGAGCGGCAATAACAGTGCAGTTCTTC
NA many TRBJ1-2 TRBV15 CATSRPGSTYGYTF TGTGCCACCAGCAGACCGGGATCCACTTATGGCTACACCTTC
NA NA TRBJ1-3 TRBV5-5 CASSPGRTGNTIYF TGTGCCAGCAGCCCGGGTCGGACGGGGAACACCATATATTTT
NA many TRBJ2-2 TRBV7-2 CASSWAPNTGELFF TGTGCCAGCAGCTGGGCACCGAACACCGGGGAGCTGTTTTTT
NA NA TRBJ1-3 TRBV18 CASSPAVGNTIYF TGTGCCAGCTCTCCCGCGGTCGGAAACACCATATATTTT
TRBD1 many TRBJ2-1 TRBV12-3/TRBV12-4 CASRTGTGGNEQFF TGTGCCAGCAGAACCGGGACAGGGGGCAATGAGCAGTTCTTC
TRBD1 NA TRBJ2-6 TRBV20-1 CSARIQGTPTSGANVLTF TGCAGTGCGCGCATACAGGGGACCCCTACATCTGGGGCCAACGTCCTGACTTTC
TRBD2 many TRBJ2-5 TRBV5-8 CASSLSGRETQYF TGTGCCAGCAGCTTAAGCGGGAGAGAGACCCAGTACTTC
NA many TRBJ1-1 TRBV29-1 CSVRDRLVNTEAFF TGCAGCGTTAGGGATCGTCTGGTGAACACTGAAGCTTTCTTT
TRBD2 NA TRBJ2-1 TRBV19 CASSNGPSAGGDEQFF TGTGCCAGTAGTAATGGACCCTCAGCGGGAGGCGATGAGCAGTTCTTC
TRBD1 many TRBJ1-1 TRBV29-1 CSARSDGQGNTEAFF TGCAGCGCCCGAAGCGACGGACAGGGGAATACTGAAGCTTTCTTT
TRBD1 NA TRBJ1-4 TRBV3-1 CASSQTRIGGGEKLFF TGTGCCAGCAGCCAGACTCGGATAGGGGGCGGTGAAAAACTGTTTTTT
NA many TRBJ2-7 TRBV29-1 CSVEEVNSYEQYF TGCAGCGTTGAGGAAGTCAACTCCTACGAGCAGTACTTC
NA few TRBJ2-3 TRBV6-6 CASSPIQGTDTQYF TGTGCCAGCAGTCCGATTCAGGGGACAGATACGCAGTATTTT
NA many TRBJ2-6 TRBV5-1 CASSLLGDSGANVLTF TGCGCCAGCAGCTTACTTGGGGACTCTGGGGCCAACGTCCTGACTTTC
NA many TRBJ2-1 TRBV7-9 CASTAISNEQFF TGTGCCAGCACCGCCATCTCGAATGAGCAGTTCTTC
TRBD2 NA TRBJ2-7 TRBV24-1 CATSDPAGGPYEQYF TGTGCCACCAGTGACCCAGCGGGAGGGCCGTACGAGCAGTACTTC
TRBD1 once TRBJ1-5 TRBV6-1 CASSVDRVQPQHF TGTGCCAGCAGTGTGGACAGGGTTCAGCCCCAGCATTTT
NA NA TRBJ2-3 TRBV20-1 CSAEQGDTQYF TGCAGTGCTGAGCAGGGGGATACGCAGTATTTT
TRBD2 many TRBJ2-5 TRBV7-9 CASSHKGRGQETQYF TGTGCCAGCAGCCACAAAGGGAGGGGACAAGAGACCCAGTACTTC